This T cell receptor (beta chain) was recovered during a study of T-cell memory formation after mild COVID-19. This clonotype was seen only a few times. V was clipped by 6 bases and J by 12 bases, with 20 bases between them. This CDR3 has 14 amino acids. TCRdb re-called the 5' RACE reads with MiXCR, one entry per CDR3 protein. The repertoire includes 220,000 or so distinct CDR3 sequences, just over 9.5% of them detected once, and around 3.3% sits in the top ten. This TCR was sampled from a man aged 18 to 35 who had mild COVID-19 (a few samples of this study predate the infection). Cell type and time point are not known. The chain employs TRBV12-3 or TRBV12-4 and TRBJ1-4, with D possibly TRBD1 on 5 matching bases. Sequencing used PBMCs or a T cell subset sorted from them (not recorded which). The CDR3 sequence is CASRALGADKELFF. The CDR3 region has the DNA TGTGCCAGCAGGGCACTAGGGGCGGATAAGGAACTGTTTTTT.